Each of the 18 T cell receptor beta chains below was sequenced from the same sample in a study of blood T cell repertoires in COVID-19. Produced via immunoSEQ multiplex PCR; TCRdb's table is partial and in-frame only. This sample has about 160,000 clones, with more than 80% found just once. Sequenced material: peripheral blood. Receptors originate from a woman aged 60-75 years with COVID-19, enrolled during active disease.

The V and J genes are TRBV7-2 and TRBJ2-5, with TRBD1 identical over 9 bases. The CDR3 has 16 residues. Germline V gene data show CDR1 as SGHTA and CDR2 as FQGNSA. V lost 4 bases to trimming and J lost 4 bases; unmatched junction nucleotides: 10. CDR3 loop: CASSSPHRGQGETQYF. CDR3 bases: TGTGCCAGCAGCTCCCCTCACAGGGGGCAGGGAGAGACCCAGTACTTC.

The chain joins TRBV11-2 to TRBJ2-7; TRBD2 matches 7 bases. CDR1 and CDR2 from the germline V gene are SGHAT and FQNNGV. V trimming: 1 base; J trimming: 1 base; junction bases outside the gene matches: 10. This CDR3 has 17 amino acids. CDR3 nucleotide sequence: TGTGCCAGCAGCTTAGGTTGGGGTCTAGCGGATTCCTACGAGCAGTACTTC. It is translated as CASSLGWGLADSYEQYF.

The J gene is TRBJ1-3, the V gene TRBV27; D is unresolved. This CDR3 comprises 18 residues. V lost 7 bases to trimming and J lost 0 bases, with 22 bases between them. Germline assignment: CDR1 MNHEY and CDR2 SMNVEV (reference sequence). CDR3 DNA: TGTGCCAGCAAGGAGCGGGCAGCCGTCTCTTTCTCTGGAAACACCATATATTTT. Translating it yields CASKERAAVSFSGNTIYF.

The gene calls are TRBV5-1 and TRBJ2-5, with a possible D match to TRBD1 (5 bases). V lost 4 bases and J lost 5, with 15 bases in between. Germline V lookup: CDR1 SGHRS, CDR2 YFSETQ. The CDR3 has 14 residues. The CDR3 spells CASSRQQESETQYF. In DNA, the CDR3 is TGCGCCAGCAGCCGACAACAGGAGAGCGAGACCCAGTACTTC.

Of note for this clone: The junction does not match germline at one end; this may be a read error. This sequence joins TRBV3-1 (or the pseudogene TRBV3-2) and TRBJ2-1; 9 bases fit TRBD1. CDR3 length: 12 amino acids. CDR1 is LGHDT, CDR2 YNNKEL, per germline (reference sequence). CDR3 DNA sequence: TGTGCCAGCAGCCATACAGGGGGCCCTGGAATCTTC. Its translation is CASSHTGGPGIF.

This rearrangement joins TRBV15 to TRBJ1-3, with 8 nucleotides matching TRBD1. V was clipped by 2 bases and J by 3 bases; unmatched bases: 3. The CDR3 is 15 amino acids. CDR1 and CDR2 (germline): LNHNV, YYDKDF (reference sequence). In DNA, the CDR3 is TGTGCCACCAGCAGAACGACAGGGGTTGGAAACACCATATATTTT. It codes for CATSRTTGVGNTIYF.

The chain uses TRBV19 and TRBJ1-6; a weak D match, TRBD1 (5 bases). With 6 bases removed from V and 5 bases from J, the gap between germline ends came to 14 bases. The length of the CDR3 is 15 residues. CDR1 and CDR2 from the germline V gene are LNHDA and SQIVND (reference sequence). The CDR3 protein is CASSFGQENNSPLHF. The CDR3 coding sequence is TGTGCCAGTAGCTTTGGACAAGAAAATAATTCACCCCTCCACTTT.

The chain joins TRBV19 to TRBJ1-2; D not certain. The CDR3 has 14 residues. V was pared by 5 bases and J by 4 bases, with 14 bases between. Germline V lookup: CDR1 LNHDA, CDR2 SQIVND (reference sequence). CDR3 in DNA: TGTGCCAGTAGTCCGGCGGCTCTCGTCTATGGCTACACCTTC. Protein sequence: CASSPAALVYGYTF. The variable domain in full, completed from reference TRBV19 and TRBJ1-2, reads DGGITQSPKYLFRKEGQNVTLSCEQNLNHDAMYWYRQDPGQGLRLIYYSQIVNDFQKGDIAEGYSVSREKKESFPLTVTSAQKNPTAFYLCASSPAALVYGYTFGSGTRLTVV.

On this clone itself: A junction end diverges from the germline sequence, so it may reflect a read error. For the CDR3, the DNA is TGTGCCTGGAGTGTACTAGGCCCTGAACCTTTTTTT. It yields the protein CAWSVLGPEPFF. The chain recombines TRBV30 with TRBJ2-3, with D maybe TRBD2 (5 bases). The CDR3 totals 12 residues. Germline CDR1 is GTSNPN and CDR2 is SVGIG (reference sequence).

The rearrangement links TRBV3-1 (or the pseudogene TRBV3-2) to TRBJ1-1; a weak D match, TRBD1 (6 bases). Germline V gives CDR1 LGHDT, CDR2 YNNKEL (reference sequence). The CDR3 covers 14 residues. Trimming stripped 4 bases from V and 5 bases from J, with 14 bases between. The CDR3 loop is CASSLRGAQTEAFF. CDR3 DNA: TGTGCCAGCAGCCTCCGGGGGGCGCAAACTGAAGCTTTCTTT.

CDR3 sequence reads: CASSLAGTGGTSGNTIYF. DNA of the CDR3: TGTGCCAGCAGCTTAGCCGGGACAGGGGGAACCTCTGGAAACACCATATATTTT. This chain links TRBV7-9 with TRBJ1-3, with 11 bases identical to TRBD1. Per the germline V gene, CDR1 is SEHNR and CDR2 is FQNEAQ (reference sequence). Unmatched junction bases numbered 4, after V lost 0 bases and J lost 0 bases. CDR3 length: 18 amino acids.

The chain combines TRBV7-2 with TRBJ2-3; D not certain. Trimming pared 6 bases from V and 2 bases from J, leaving 6 bases between. CDR1 is SGHTA, CDR2 FQGNSA, per germline. The CDR3 covers 12 residues. The CDR3 nucleotides read TGTGCCAGCAGTCCTTCCACAGATACGCAGTATTTT. Translating it yields CASSPSTDTQYF.

V usage is TRBV29-1 and J usage is TRBJ1-2; 8 bases line up with TRBD1. This CDR3 spans 13 amino acids. The ends lost 7 bases at V and 6 bases at J; junction bases unmatched: 10. CDR1 and CDR2 (germline): SQVTM, ANQGSEA. CDR3 DNA: TGCAGCGCTGGGACAGGCCAGGGACATGGCTACACCTTC. Translated, it gives CSAGTGQGHGYTF. Full variable domain (outside the CDR3, taken from reference TRBV29-1 and TRBJ1-2): SAVISQKPSRDICQRGTSLTIQCQVDSQVTMMFWYRQQPGQSLTLIATANQGSEATYESGFVIDKFPISRPNLTFSTLTVSNMSPEDSSIYLCSAGTGQGHGYTFGSGTRLTVV.

The chain combines TRBV7-3 with TRBJ2-1, with 12 bases that match TRBD2. Trimming cost V 2 bases and J 7 bases; bases outside gene matches: 6. CDR1 is SGHTA, CDR2 FQGTGA, per germline. The CDR3 loop spans 16 amino acids. The CDR3 loop is CASSLFLAGGQNEQFF. In nucleotides, the CDR3 is TGTGCCAGCAGCTTATTTCTAGCGGGGGGGCAGAATGAGCAGTTCTTC.

The V gene is TRBV2, the J gene TRBJ1-6; no clear D. From germline, CDR1 is SNHLY and CDR2 FYNNEI. The V and J ends lost 9 bases and 6 bases respectively, with 12 bases between them. This CDR3 is built from 13 residues. This chain's CDR3 is CASRREGNSPLHF. In nucleotides, the CDR3 is TGTGCCAGTCGCCGGGAGGGTAATTCACCCCTCCACTTT.

In this sample, this clone turned up once. This chain uses TRBV19 with TRBJ1-2; D gene unclear. This CDR3 is built from 19 residues. V was pared by 5 bases and J by 5 bases, with 30 bases between. Germline V gives CDR1 LNHDA, CDR2 SQIVND (reference sequence). CDR3 region: CASSFGRRVLMSPLYGYTF. In DNA, the CDR3 is TGTGCCAGTAGTTTCGGACGGCGGGTTCTCATGTCTCCCCTTTATGGCTACACCTTC.

This chain connects TRBV7-3 to TRBJ1-1, with 7 bases fitting TRBD1. This CDR3 is built from 14 residues. The germline V gene has CDR1 SGHTA and CDR2 FQGTGA. With 5 bases clipped from V and 0 bases from J, the junction kept 3 bases outside the gene matches. The CDR3 spells CASSQQGLNTEAFF. CDR3 DNA sequence: TGTGCCAGCAGCCAACAGGGGCTGAACACTGAAGCTTTCTTT. The full variable domain, its missing parts supplied by reference TRBV7-3 and TRBJ1-1, is GAGVSQTPSNKVTEKGKYVELRCDPISGHTALYWYRQSLGQGPEFLIYFQGTGAADDSGLPNDRFFAVRPEGSVSTLKIQRTERGDSAVYLCASSQQGLNTEAFFGQGTRLTVV.

The rearrangement joins TRBV12-3 or TRBV12-4 to TRBJ1-4, with no clear D. V lost 3 bases to trimming and J lost 8 bases, with 4 bases between them. The CDR3 has 11 amino acids. DNA of the CDR3: TGTGCCAGCAGTTTTCTGGAAAAACTGTTTTTT. This translates into CASSFLEKLFF.